The rows below give T cell receptor beta chains drawn from one sample of a study of T cell responses to AZD1222 COVID-19 vaccine. Here immunoSEQ multiplex PCR was the method, and the copy in TCRdb shows in-frame clones only, minus some. Of under 95,000 clones in the sample, about 90% were seen once. The sample here was peripheral blood, taken 28 days after the second AZD1222 dose. The receptor set was obtained from an adult who received the AZD1222 COVID-19 vaccine. The CDR3 runs from the conserved cysteine through the conserved F or W. D genes are given only for firm matches. Part of the rows lack a size; the others show once, few, many or a class for expanded clones.

CDR3 protein | CDR3 DNA | D gene | J gene | V gene | clone size
CASSVVGTGGTGELFF | TGTGCCAGCAGCGTAGTTGGGACAGGGGGCACCGGGGAGCTGTTTTTT | TRBD1 | TRBJ2-2 | TRBV9 | once
CASSPGDRRGYGYTF | TGTGCCAGCAGTCCGGGGGACAGACGGGGCTATGGCTACACCTTC | TRBD1 | TRBJ1-2 | TRBV28 | .
CAAGGGGGEQYF | TGTGCCGCCGGGGGCGGGGGGGGTGAGCAGTACTTC | TRBD2 | TRBJ2-7 | TRBV6-5 | once
CASSQTAGGTGPYEQYF | TGCGCCAGCAGCCAAACTGCCGGGGGGACAGGGCCCTACGAGCAGTACTTC | TRBD1 | TRBJ2-7 | TRBV4-3 | .
CASRTRDSYTDTQYF | TGCGCCAGCAGGACCCGGGACAGTTACACAGATACGCAGTATTTT | TRBD1 | TRBJ2-3 | TRBV5-1 | .
CASSYTRGNSPLHF | TGTGCCAGCAGTTACACGAGGGGGAATTCACCCCTCCACTTT | . | TRBJ1-6 | TRBV6-5 | .
CASSYLPAGEYTDTQYF | TGTGCCAGCAGTTACCTCCCAGCGGGAGAATACACAGATACGCAGTATTTT | TRBD2 | TRBJ2-3 | TRBV6-2/TRBV6-3 | .
CASSLGPVVNEQFF | TGTGCCAGCAGCTTGGGACCGGTGGTGAATGAGCAGTTCTTC | . | TRBJ2-1 | TRBV7-2 | .
CASSGQMNTEAFF | TGTGCCAGCAGCGGACAGATGAACACTGAAGCTTTCTTT | . | TRBJ1-1 | TRBV2 | .
CSVPGRTGRPGELFF | TGCAGCGTGCCAGGGAGGACAGGGAGGCCCGGGGAGCTGTTTTTT | TRBD1 | TRBJ2-2 | TRBV29-1 | .
CAWTRHGLSTDTQYF | TGTGCCTGGACTCGACACGGATTGAGCACAGATACGCAGTATTTT | . | TRBJ2-3 | TRBV30 | .
CASSREFGAYEQYF | TGTGCCAGTAGCCGGGAATTCGGGGCCTACGAGCAGTACTTC | . | TRBJ2-7 | TRBV19 | .
CASSDSYYRRLYNSPLHF | TGTGCCAGCAGCGACAGCTATTATCGGAGACTTTATAATTCACCCCTCCACTTT | . | TRBJ1-6 | TRBV6-2/TRBV6-3 | .
CASSQDFLRANEKLFF | TGCGCCAGCAGCCAAGATTTCCTTAGGGCTAATGAAAAACTGTTTTTT | . | TRBJ1-4 | TRBV4-3 | few
CASSAPGQGTQYF | TGTGCCAGCAGCGCCCCAGGACAGGGGACGCAGTACTTC | TRBD1 | TRBJ2-7 | TRBV7-3 | .
CASFVAGQGNYGYTF | TGTGCCAGCTTCGTGGCGGGACAGGGGAACTATGGCTACACCTTC | TRBD1 | TRBJ1-2 | TRBV5-4 | .